This TCR beta chain originates from a study of Ad26.COV2.S vaccination and SARS-CoV-2 variants. Treatment denoted: roughly 18 received Ad26.COV2.S at low or high dose, single or two shots; about 5 received placebo; per-sample allocation not given. Sample collection was performed on day 63 after the first vaccine or placebo injection. This CDR3 has 18 amino acids. V was clipped by 1 base and J by 3 bases; unmatched bases: 11. The germline gives CDR1 KGHSH, CDR2 LQKENI. Profiled with immunoSEQ multiplex PCR; TCRdb holds only in-frame clones, not every one. The sample gives roughly 380,000 clones, roughly 87% of which show up once; around 3.6% is in the top ten.

The clonotype comes from a person aged 18-65 years who received the Ad26.COV2.S COVID-19 vaccine or a placebo. The gene calls are TRBV18 and TRBJ1-5; 8 nucleotides line up with TRBD1. The material sequenced was peripheral blood, taken in a trial of Ad26.COV2.S vaccine versus placebo. As DNA, the CDR3 is TGTGCCAGCTCACCACAGGGCGGACAGGGTAGGTTCAATCAGCCCCAGCATTTT. Protein product: CASSPQGGQGRFNQPQHF.